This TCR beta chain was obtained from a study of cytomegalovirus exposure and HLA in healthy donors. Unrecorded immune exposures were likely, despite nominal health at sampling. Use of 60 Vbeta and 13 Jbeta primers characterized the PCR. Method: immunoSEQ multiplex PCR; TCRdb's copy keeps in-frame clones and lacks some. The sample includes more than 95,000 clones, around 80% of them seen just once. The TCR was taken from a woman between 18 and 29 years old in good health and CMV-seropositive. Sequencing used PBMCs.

CDR3 amino acids: CASSPGTRDYEQYF. CDR3 nucleotide sequence: TGTGCCAGCAGTCCCGGGACTAGGGACTACGAGCAGTACTTC. The genes are TRBV6-6 and TRBJ2-7; 8 bases are a match to TRBD2. Germline-derived CDR1 and CDR2 are MNHNY and SVGAGI (reference sequence). Trimming removed 5 bases from V and 3 bases from J; junction bases left unmatched: 6. This CDR3 spans 14 amino acids.